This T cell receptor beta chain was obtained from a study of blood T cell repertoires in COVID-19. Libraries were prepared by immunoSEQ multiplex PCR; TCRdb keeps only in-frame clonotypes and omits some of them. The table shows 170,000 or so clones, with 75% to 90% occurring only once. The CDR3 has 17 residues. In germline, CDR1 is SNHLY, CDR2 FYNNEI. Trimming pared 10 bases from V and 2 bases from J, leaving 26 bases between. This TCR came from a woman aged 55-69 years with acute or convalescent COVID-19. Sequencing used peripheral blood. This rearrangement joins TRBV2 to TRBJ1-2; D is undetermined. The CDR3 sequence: CATAYRRTTIDNYGYTF. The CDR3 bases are TGTGCCACAGCATATCGGAGAACAACCATAGACAACTATGGCTACACCTTC.